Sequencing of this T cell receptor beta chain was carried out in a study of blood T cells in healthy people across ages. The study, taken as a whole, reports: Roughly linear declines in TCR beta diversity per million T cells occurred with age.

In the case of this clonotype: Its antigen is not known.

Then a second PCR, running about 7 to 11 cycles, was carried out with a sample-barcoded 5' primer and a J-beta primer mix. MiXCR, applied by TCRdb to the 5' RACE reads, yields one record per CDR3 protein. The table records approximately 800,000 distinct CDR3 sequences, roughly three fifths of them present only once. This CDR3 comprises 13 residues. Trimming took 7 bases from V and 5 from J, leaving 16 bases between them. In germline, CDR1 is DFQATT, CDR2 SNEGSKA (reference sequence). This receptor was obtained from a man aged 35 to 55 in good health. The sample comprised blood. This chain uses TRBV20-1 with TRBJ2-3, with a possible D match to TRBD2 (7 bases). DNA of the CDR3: TGCAGTGAAGGGGGGGGGACCGGAGATACGCAGTATTTT. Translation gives CSEGGGTGDTQYF.